Each of the 9 T cell receptor beta chains below was sequenced from the same sample in a study of CD8+CD57+ T cells in acquired aplastic anemia. Template material for TCR beta VDJ and CDR3 profiling consisted of genomic DNA. In TCRdb, the reads were re-called with MiXCR into one record per CDR3 protein. The table lists approximately 98,000 distinct CDR3 sequences, approximately 48% of them singletons. The sequencing input was sorted CD4+, CD8+, or CD8+CD57+ T cells (not recorded which) from PBMCs. The receptors shown here come from a human donor in good health, serving as a control.

V gene TRBV29-1 combines with J gene TRBJ1-2; D gene uncertain. There are 11 residues in the CDR3. Germline lookup yields CDR1 SQVTM and CDR2 ANQGSEA. Trimming took 3 bases from V and 2 from J, leaving 4 bases between them. CDR3 sequence: CSVEGNYGYTF. CDR3 DNA sequence: TGCAGCGTTGAGGGAAACTATGGCTACACCTTC. Full variable domain (rest looked up from reference TRBV29-1 and TRBJ1-2): SAVISQKPSRDICQRGTSLTIQCQVDSQVTMMFWYRQQPGQSLTLIATANQGSEATYESGFVIDKFPISRPNLTFSTLTVSNMSPEDSSIYLCSVEGNYGYTFGSGTRLTVV.

This clonotype was seen a few times. The genes are TRBV10-3 and TRBJ2-7, with no clear D. The CDR3 is 12 residues long. Trimming stripped 2 bases from V and 3 bases from J, with 5 bases between. Germline V gene lookup returns CDR1 ENHRY and CDR2 SYGVKD. The CDR3: CAISEPFYEQYF. As DNA, the CDR3 is TGTGCCATCAGTGAGCCCTTCTACGAGCAGTACTTC.

This chain uses TRBV11-2 with TRBJ2-5, with TRBD1 identical over 7 bases. The CDR3 loop spans 19 amino acids. Germline values: CDR1 SGHAT, CDR2 FQNNGV. V lost 5 bases, J lost 3 bases, and 21 bases stayed unmatched. The CDR3 here is CASSLSLLKDRKGKETQYF. The DNA of the CDR3 is TGTGCCAGCAGCCTAAGTTTACTTAAGGACAGGAAGGGGAAAGAGACCCAGTACTTC.

The gene calls are TRBV30 and TRBJ1-5; no clear D gene. The V and J ends lost 1 base and 7 bases respectively, with 11 bases between them. Per germline, CDR1 GTSNPN and CDR2 SVGIG (reference sequence). This CDR3 comprises 13 residues. The CDR3: CAWSDGDTQPQHF. Here the CDR3 DNA reads TGTGCCTGGAGTGATGGAGATACACAGCCCCAGCATTTT. The full variable domain, in which reference TRBV30 and TRBJ1-5 provide the parts outside the CDR3, is SQTIHQWPATLVQPVGSPLSLECTVEGTSNPNLYWYRQAAGRGLQLLFYSVGIGQISSEVPQNLSASRPQDRQFILSSKKLLLSDSGFYLCAWSDGDTQPQHFGDGTRLSIL.

The chain is built from TRBV24-1 and TRBJ2-1; 9 bases agree with TRBD1. The J segment lost 6 bases and the V segment lost 7 bases, leaving 0 bases of the junction unmatched. Looked up from germline, CDR1 is KGHDR and CDR2 is SFDVKD. The CDR3 runs 12 residues. The CDR3 DNA reads TGTGCCACCAGACAGGGGGCCAATGAGCAGTTCTTC. It translates to CATRQGANEQFF.

The V gene is TRBV7-9, the J gene TRBJ2-7; D uncertain. The CDR3 is 13 residues long. Germline lookup yields CDR1 SEHNR and CDR2 FQNEAQ (reference sequence). Trimming left V 0 bases short and J 4 bases short, with 7 bases between. The CDR3 here is CASSLATEYEQYF. CDR3 nucleotide sequence: TGTGCCAGCAGCTTAGCTACCGAGTACGAGCAGTACTTC.

This clonotype was recorded many times. V is TRBV12-3 or TRBV12-4 and J is TRBJ1-1, with D perhaps matching TRBD1 (5 bases). Trimming pared 5 bases from V and 3 bases from J, leaving 19 bases between. The CDR3 consists of 16 residues. In DNA, the CDR3 is TGTGCCAGCAGTGGGGCGGGGGAGGGTGAGGACACTGAAGCTTTCTTT. Protein: CASSGAGEGEDTEAFF.

The gene calls are TRBV2 and TRBJ2-7, with TRBD1 identical over 11 bases. Germline trimming cut 11 bases from V and 3 bases from J; bases unmatched to any gene: 6. Germline V gene sequence: CDR1 SNHLY, CDR2 FYNNEI. CDR3 length: 13 residues. CDR3 region: CASQGQGVYEQYF. CDR3 nucleotides: TGTGCCTCACAGGGACAGGGGGTCTACGAGCAGTACTTC.

V and J are TRBV15 and TRBJ1-2; no clear D. Trimming took 3 bases from V and 6 from J, leaving 8 bases between them. CDR1 LNHNV and CDR2 YYDKDF come from the germline V gene (reference sequence). The CDR3 is 12 amino acids. In DNA form, the CDR3 reads TGTGCCACCAGCAGTCGGGGAAATGGCTACACCTTC. Translation: CATSSRGNGYTF. Based on the CDR3 plus reference TRBV15 and TRBJ1-2, the full variable domain is DAMVIQNPRYQVTQFGKPVTLSCSQTLNHNVMYWYQQKSSQAPKLLFHYYDKDFNNEADTPDNFQSRRPNTSFCFLDIRSPGLGDTAMYLCATSSRGNGYTFGSGTRLTVV.